Shown below are 21 T cell receptor beta chains from a single sample sequenced in a study of identical twins. TCRdb ran MiXCR on the 5' RACE reads and lists one entry per CDR3 protein. The table has about 660,000 distinct CDR3 sequences, more than 6.5% seen once. These data were also reused for a study on yellow fever vaccine responses in identical twins.

Sequencing input: PBMCs. The receptors originated from a woman between 18 and 29 years old in good health.

This clonotype was counted between two and nine times. The chain uses TRBV30 and TRBJ2-1; D is unclear. Germline V CDR1 and CDR2: GTSNPN, SVGIG (reference sequence). V was shortened by 4 bases and J by 6 bases, with 7 bases between the two germline ends. CDR3 length equals 11 residues. CDR3 nucleotide sequence: TGTGCCTGGACGTTGCTCAATGAGCAGTTCTTC. As protein: CAWTLLNEQFF. The full variable domain, rest sourced from reference TRBV30 and TRBJ2-1, is SQTIHQWPATLVQPVGSPLSLECTVEGTSNPNLYWYRQAAGRGLQLLFYSVGIGQISSEVPQNLSASRPQDRQFILSSKKLLLSDSGFYLCAWTLLNEQFFGPGTRLTVL.

This clonotype was counted between two and nine times. J is TRBJ1-1 and V is TRBV30; D not certain. CDR3 length: 14 amino acids. The ends were cut back, 4 bases at V and 1 base at J, with 13 bases in the middle. CDR1 and CDR2 (germline): GTSNPN, SVGIG (reference sequence). This CDR3 reads CAWKIRAGNTEAFF. CDR3 nucleotide sequence: TGTGCCTGGAAAATAAGGGCGGGGAACACTGAAGCTTTCTTT.

This clonotype has ten or more counts. The chain joins TRBV13 to TRBJ1-2; D ambiguous. The germline V gene encodes CDR1 PRHDT and CDR2 FYEKMQ (reference sequence). There are 12 residues in the CDR3. V dropped 4 bases and J dropped 5 bases, with 8 bases sitting between them. Here the CDR3 DNA reads TGTGCCAGCAGCTCCATGGTATATGGCTACACCTTC. This gives the protein CASSSMVYGYTF. Full variable domain (remainder filled in from reference TRBV13 and TRBJ1-2): AAGVIQSPRHLIKEKRETATLKCYPIPRHDTVYWYQQGPGQDPQFLISFYEKMQSDKGSIPDRFSAQQFSDYHSELNMSSLELGDSALYFCASSSMVYGYTFGSGTRLTVV.

The V and J genes are TRBV29-1 and TRBJ2-3; 7 bases are shared with TRBD2. The junction had 8 bases not matched to a gene; V was cut back by 5 bases and J by 3 bases. CDR3 size: 14 residues. Germline-derived CDR1 and CDR2 are SQVTM and ANQGSEA. The CDR3 region is CSVPSSGKTDTQYF. The CDR3 region has the DNA TGCAGCGTTCCGTCCAGCGGGAAAACAGATACGCAGTATTTT.

This clonotype showed up just a few times. The chain employs TRBV11-2 and TRBJ1-2; D remains ambiguous. The CDR3 consists of 13 residues. CDR1 and CDR2 from the germline V gene are SGHAT and FQNNGV. The V and J ends lost 0 bases and 7 bases respectively, with 9 bases between them. CDR3 region: CASSLDRQPGYTF. The DNA for the CDR3 is TGTGCCAGCAGCTTAGATCGGCAGCCTGGCTACACCTTC.

This clonotype was detected only a few times. The chain recombines TRBV20-1 with TRBJ2-1, with D uncertain. Trimming cost V 3 bases and J 6 bases, with 12 bases left between them. This CDR3 has 13 residues. The germline V gene encodes CDR1 DFQATT and CDR2 SNEGSKA (reference sequence). As DNA, the CDR3 is TGCAGTGCTAGCCTAGTAGTAGGCAATGAGCAGTTCTTC. Amino acid sequence: CSASLVVGNEQFF.

This clonotype was observed a handful of times. The chain has TRBV5-1 and TRBJ2-6; D is possibly TRBD1 (5 bases). Per the germline V gene, CDR1 is SGHRS and CDR2 is YFSETQ. V was shortened by 0 bases and J by 0 bases, with 10 bases between the two germline ends. The CDR3 consists of 17 residues. CDR3 sequence (DNA): TGCGCCAGCAGCTTGGGACAGTCTCTCTCTGGGGCCAACGTCCTGACTTTC. Its protein product is CASSLGQSLSGANVLTF. The full variable domain, in which reference TRBV5-1 and TRBJ2-6 provide the parts outside the CDR3, is KAGVTQTPRYLIKTRGQQVTLSCSPISGHRSVSWYQQTPGQGLQFLFEYFSETQRNKGNFPGRFSGRQFSNSRSEMNVSTLELGDSALYLCASSLGQSLSGANVLTFGAGSRLTVL.

This clonotype was observed many times. The chain joins TRBV29-1 to TRBJ2-7; the D is unclear. From germline, CDR1 is SQVTM and CDR2 ANQGSEA. V gave up 3 bases and J gave up 6 bases, with 15 bases separating them. CDR3 length equals 13 residues. This CDR3 reads CSVDRDEWSEQYF. CDR3 coding DNA: TGCAGCGTTGATCGAGACGAATGGTCCGAGCAGTACTTC.

J is TRBJ2-7 and V is TRBV4-2, with D unresolved. The germline V gene encodes CDR1 LGHNA and CDR2 YNFKEQ. Trimming shortened V by 1 base and J by 1 base, and 11 bases separated the two germline ends. CDR3 length: 15 residues. The CDR3 nucleotides read TGTGCCAGCAGCCAAGGCGGCGGCCTTTCCTACGAGCAGTACTTC. Amino acids: CASSQGGGLSYEQYF.

The V and J genes are TRBV12-3 or TRBV12-4 and TRBJ1-4; TRBD1 matches at 11 bases. The CDR3 length is 14 residues. J gave up 8 bases and V 6 bases, and 5 bases lay outside the gene matches. The CDR3 protein is CASRPGQGVEKLFF. For the CDR3, the DNA is TGTGCCAGCAGACCGGGACAGGGGGTAGAAAAACTGTTTTTT.

V and J are TRBV28 and TRBJ2-7; 7 nucleotides match TRBD2. The CDR3 is 11 amino acids. Germline-derived CDR1 and CDR2 are MDHEN and SYDVKM. The CDR3 region is CASAGAYEQYF. The CDR3 DNA sequence: TGTGCTAGTGCGGGGGCCTACGAGCAGTACTTC.

This clonotype was counted only a few times. The chain recombines TRBV10-1 with TRBJ2-5, with 11 bases aligning to TRBD2. The CDR3 runs 17 residues. V was clipped by 1 base and J by 2 bases; unmatched bases: 6. Germline CDR1 is WNHNN and CDR2 is SYGVQD (reference sequence). The CDR3 sequence is CASSEFSGTSGQETQYF. The CDR3 nucleotides read TGCGCCAGCAGTGAGTTTTCCGGGACTAGCGGACAAGAGACCCAGTACTTC.

This clonotype was counted at least ten times. This CDR3 is CASSPSVQREIDTGELFF. The CDR3, as DNA: TGTGCCAGCTCACCATCAGTTCAAAGGGAAATTGACACCGGGGAGCTGTTTTTT. This chain joins TRBV18 and TRBJ2-2; D gene ambiguous. Germline values: CDR1 KGHSH, CDR2 LQKENI. This CDR3 contains 18 residues. V shed 2 bases and J shed 3 bases, with 19 bases lying between them.

This chain connects TRBV21-1 to TRBJ1-5. TRBV21-1 is shown as a pseudogene. The CDR3 runs 16 residues. As DNA, the CDR3 is TGTGCCAGCAGCAAAGATCGGGGAATAGTGAATCAGCCCCAGCATTTT. Encoded protein: CASSKDRGIVNQPQHF.

This chain connects TRBV4-2 to TRBJ2-3; D possibly corresponds to TRBD1 (5 bases). V lost 0 bases and J 8 bases, leaving 12 bases between the germline ends. CDR1 and CDR2 from the germline V gene are LGHNA and YNFKEQ. The CDR3 extends over 14 amino acids. CDR3 sequence (DNA): TGTGCCAGCAGCCAAGATCTTGGGGCGTTTACGCAGTATTTT. It encodes CASSQDLGAFTQYF.

This clonotype was seen only a few times. The rearrangement links TRBV20-1 to TRBJ2-5; 14 bases are a match to TRBD2. The CDR3 totals 16 residues. V trimming: 6 bases; J trimming: 5 bases; junction bases outside the gene matches: 11. Germline-derived CDR1 and CDR2 are DFQATT and SNEGSKA (reference sequence). CDR3: CSALTSGGASGETQYF. The CDR3 nucleotides are TGCAGTGCCCTGACTAGCGGGGGGGCCTCCGGCGAGACCCAGTACTTC.

The V and J genes are TRBV6-1 and TRBJ2-1, with a weak D call TRBD2 (6 bases). This CDR3 spans 15 amino acids. Deletions cut 9 bases from V and 1 base from J, with 16 bases between. CDR1 is MNHNS, CDR2 SASEGT, per germline. CDR3 sequence reads: CASTSPGESYNEQFF. CDR3 DNA: TGTGCCAGTACTTCGCCGGGAGAATCCTACAATGAGCAGTTCTTC.

This chain joins TRBV2 and TRBJ2-1; D is undetermined. V lost 7 bases and J lost 3, with 16 bases in between. The germline V gene has CDR1 SNHLY and CDR2 FYNNEI. CDR3 length equals 15 residues. The CDR3 protein is CASTRPEPIYNEQFF. The CDR3 DNA reads TGTGCCAGCACAAGGCCCGAACCTATCTACAATGAGCAGTTCTTC.

The chain uses TRBV20-1 and TRBJ2-7; D is perhaps TRBD1 or TRBD2 (5 bases each). The length of the CDR3 is 14 residues. V was shortened by 6 bases and J by 2 bases, with 17 bases between the two germline ends. CDR1 and CDR2 (germline): DFQATT, SNEGSKA (reference sequence). CDR3: CSAGGTVSPYEQYF. DNA for the CDR3: TGCAGTGCCGGTGGGACGGTAAGCCCCTACGAGCAGTACTTC.

The V and J genes are TRBV5-1 and TRBJ2-2, with 10 bases identical to TRBD1. There are 18 residues in the CDR3. The V segment lost 4 bases and the J segment 1 base; nucleotides outside the gene matches: 10. Germline V lookup: CDR1 SGHRS, CDR2 YFSETQ. Here the CDR3 DNA reads TGCGCCAGCAGCCCGCGCCGGGACAGGGGAAGGAACACCGGGGAGCTGTTTTTT. It codes for CASSPRRDRGRNTGELFF.

This clonotype has a handful of counts. The junction and the germline gene differ at one end; a read error may be behind it. The chain links TRBV28 to TRBJ2-1; 7 positions match TRBD2. Germline V lookup: CDR1 MDHEN, CDR2 SYDVKM. The CDR3 length is 15 residues. The CDR3 spells CVSRSPGGAYNEQFF. In DNA, the CDR3 is TGTGTCAGCAGATCCCCGGGAGGAGCCTACAATGAGCAGTTCTTC.